The 12 T cell receptor beta chains presented below share a single source sample, sequenced in a study of blood T cells in healthy people across ages. A sample-barcoded 5' primer and a J-beta primer mix were used in a second PCR of roughly 6 to 11 cycles. TCRdb independently ran MiXCR on the 5' RACE reads; one entry per CDR3 protein. Seen here are some 1,800,000 distinct CDR3 sequences, about two fifths observed once, and the top ten hold 23%. The sequenced sample consisted of blood. The receptors derive from a human donor in good health.

This chain connects TRBV10-3 to TRBJ1-2, with 10 bases aligning to TRBD1. J gave up 10 bases and V 0 bases, and 8 bases lay outside the gene matches. Germline assignment: CDR1 ENHRY and CDR2 SYGVKD. The CDR3 extends over 15 amino acids. The CDR3 sequence: CAISESWGQGKNYTF. CDR3 nucleotides: TGTGCCATCAGTGAGTCGTGGGGACAGGGGAAAAACTACACCTTC.

As concerns this clonotype: A read error may produce the germline difference seen at one junction end. The V gene is TRBV12-5, the J gene TRBJ2-6, with D unresolved. CDR1 and CDR2 from the germline V gene are LGHNT and FRNRAP. The CDR3 loop spans 13 amino acids. CDR3 nucleotide sequence: TGTGTTAGTGGAGCGAGTGGGGCCAACGTCCTGACTTTC. Translated, it gives CVSGASGANVLTF.

This chain's CDR3 is CASSMQGEQFF. The CDR3 DNA reads as TGTGCCAGCAGCATGCAGGGGGAGCAGTTCTTC. The gene calls are TRBV21-1 and TRBJ2-1; the table names TRBD1, a call not compared with the DNA. TRBV21-1 is a listed pseudogene. The CDR3 extends over 11 amino acids.

The rearrangement uses TRBV20-1 and TRBJ2-3; D not certain. V lost 0 bases to trimming and J lost 9 bases, with 7 bases between them. In germline, CDR1 is DFQATT, CDR2 SNEGSKA (reference sequence). The CDR3 totals 11 residues. CDR3 loop: CSARDPRTQYF. The CDR3 bases are TGCAGTGCTAGAGATCCCCGCACGCAGTATTTT.

The chain couples TRBV12-5 to TRBJ2-3, with a possible D match to TRBD2 (6 bases). Germline V lookup: CDR1 LGHNT, CDR2 FRNRAP. Trimming stripped 6 bases from V and 0 bases from J, with 16 bases between. CDR3 length: 16 amino acids. The CDR3 is CASGPGVVPSTDTQYF. As DNA, the CDR3 is TGTGCTAGTGGCCCGGGGGTGGTTCCTAGCACAGATACGCAGTATTTT.

The rearrangement uses TRBV7-2 and TRBJ2-3; TRBD1 matches 10 bases. The trim removed 4 bases at V and 0 bases at J, leaving 7 bases unmatched. The CDR3 is made up of 17 amino acids. Germline assignment: CDR1 SGHTA and CDR2 FQGNSA. Here the CDR3 reads CASSSQTGGISTDTQYF. As DNA, the CDR3 is TGTGCCAGCAGCTCACAGACAGGGGGCATCAGCACAGATACGCAGTATTTT.

This sequence joins TRBV29-1 and TRBJ1-5; 9 bases align to TRBD1. Germline V lookup: CDR1 SQVTM, CDR2 ANQGSEA. V dropped 5 bases and J dropped 4; count of bases not matched to a gene: 6. The CDR3 has 14 residues. CDR3 DNA: TGCAGCGTTATACAGGGGGCGGAAAATCAGCCCCAGCATTTT. The encoded protein is CSVIQGAENQPQHF. The variable domain in full, completed from reference TRBV29-1 and TRBJ1-5, reads SAVISQKPSRDICQRGTSLTIQCQVDSQVTMMFWYRQQPGQSLTLIATANQGSEATYESGFVIDKFPISRPNLTFSTLTVSNMSPEDSSIYLCSVIQGAENQPQHFGDGTRLSIL.

This chain connects TRBV6-2 or TRBV6-3 to TRBJ2-4; tentatively, D is TRBD1 (8 bases). TRBJ2-7 matches the DNA end more closely, so the J call is doubtful. The CDR3 contains 12 residues. Germline lookup yields CDR1 MNHEY and CDR2 SVGEGT. CDR3 DNA sequence: TGTGCCTTAGGACAGGGAGGGTACGAGCAGTACTTC. Protein product: CALGQGGYEQYF.

This clonotype was recorded only once. The chain employs TRBV12-3 or TRBV12-4 and TRBJ1-2, with 7 bases fitting TRBD1. V shed 6 bases and J 8 bases; nucleotides not matched to a gene: 9. The CDR3 loop spans 13 amino acids. CDR3 in DNA: TGTGCCAGCAGGACTACAGGGGTTGGAGGCTACACCTTC. Its protein is CASRTTGVGGYTF.

The chain uses TRBV10-3 and TRBJ1-5; weak D call: TRBD1 (6 bases). Germline V gene lookup returns CDR1 ENHRY and CDR2 SYGVKD. V lost 3 bases and J lost 2, with 11 bases in between. The CDR3 length is 15 residues. The CDR3 bases are TGTGCCATCAGTGATTGGGCAGGGGGCAATCAGCCCCAGCATTTT. It translates to CAISDWAGGNQPQHF.

The chain is built from TRBV29-1 and TRBJ1-2; 9 bases are a match to TRBD1. CDR3 length equals 12 residues. CDR1 and CDR2 from the germline V gene are SQVTM and ANQGSEA. With 7 bases clipped from V and 8 bases from J, the junction kept 8 bases outside the gene matches. The DNA for the CDR3 is TGCAGCGCCGGGACAGGGCGGCAGGGCTACACCTTC. It specifies CSAGTGRQGYTF.

The V call is TRBV29-1, the J call TRBJ1-1; tentative D call: TRBD1 (5 bases). V dropped 2 bases and J dropped 2 bases, with 12 bases sitting between them. The CDR3 is 14 residues long. Germline assignment: CDR1 SQVTM and CDR2 ANQGSEA. This CDR3 reads CSVEKGSSNTEAFF. CDR3 nucleotides: TGCAGCGTTGAAAAGGGGTCTTCAAACACTGAAGCTTTCTTT. The whole variable domain, remainder taken from reference TRBV29-1 and TRBJ1-1, is SAVISQKPSRDICQRGTSLTIQCQVDSQVTMMFWYRQQPGQSLTLIATANQGSEATYESGFVIDKFPISRPNLTFSTLTVSNMSPEDSSIYLCSVEKGSSNTEAFFGQGTRLTVV.